These 18 T cell receptor beta chains came from one sample sequenced in a study of T cells after posttransplantation cyclophosphamide. Clones were read by immunoSEQ multiplex PCR, and TCRdb kept only the in-frame ones, dropping some. Sampling found 20,000 to 25,000 clones, none seen once. Busulfan-fludarabine conditioning, marrow transplant, and cyclophosphamide on days +3 and +4 were administered. This sample comprised PBMCs, obtained after allogeneic stem cell transplant with posttransplant cyclophosphamide. These receptors were collected from a male patient between 18 and 35 years old who received an allogeneic stem cell transplant from a related donor, was CMV-positive, and had no GVHD. The graft donor may be the source of some T cells.

This clone was picked up many times. CDR3 in DNA: TGCGCCAGCATACCACCTTACTACTACGAGCAGTACTTC. This codes for CASIPPYYYEQYF. The V and J genes are TRBV10-1 and TRBJ2-7, with D hard to call. Trimming took off 7 bases at V and 3 bases at J, with 13 bases between the two ends. Per the germline V gene, CDR1 is WNHNN and CDR2 is SYGVQD (reference sequence). This CDR3 is built from 13 residues.

This clone was detected many times. The chain is built from TRBV7-8 and TRBJ1-5; D is unresolved. The CDR3 consists of 14 residues. The germline gives CDR1 SGHVS, CDR2 FQNEAQ. Trimming stripped 1 base from V and 2 bases from J, with 6 bases between. The CDR3 protein is CASSLEIGNQPQHF. CDR3 nucleotide sequence: TGTGCCAGCAGCTTAGAAATAGGCAATCAGCCCCAGCATTTT.

A few counts support this clone. J is TRBJ1-6 and V is TRBV28; possible D gene TRBD1, 5 bases. Germline CDR1 reads MDHEN; CDR2 reads SYDVKM. Trimming shortened V by 7 bases and J by 7 bases, and 14 bases separated the two germline ends. CDR3 size: 14 residues. CDR3 region: CASIISRGNSPLHF. CDR3 in DNA: TGTGCCAGCATCATAAGTCGGGGGAATTCACCCCTCCACTTT. Full variable domain (missing parts from reference TRBV28 and TRBJ1-6): DVKVTQSSRYLVKRTGEKVFLECVQDMDHENMFWYRQDPGLGLRLIYFSYDVKMKEKGDIPEGYSVSREKKERFSLILESASTNQTSMYLCASIISRGNSPLHFGNGTRLTVT.

This clone has ten or more counts. This chain joins TRBV7-3 and TRBJ2-2; maybe TRBD1 (6 bases). V gave up 3 bases and J gave up 8 bases, with 13 bases separating them. Germline V gene sequence: CDR1 SGHTA, CDR2 FQGTGA. The CDR3 contains 14 residues. The DNA for the CDR3 is TGTGCCAGCAGCTTTGGGGGCAGGGTTGGGGAGCTGTTTTTT. Amino acids: CASSFGGRVGELFF.

At least ten counts were recorded for this clone. The gene calls are TRBV9 and TRBJ2-7, with 13 positions matching TRBD2. The germline gives CDR1 SGDLS, CDR2 YYNGEE. The length of the CDR3 is 16 residues. With 3 bases clipped from V and 4 bases from J, the junction kept 7 bases outside the gene matches. This CDR3 is CASSETGTSGNYEQYF. The CDR3 bases are TGTGCCAGCAGCGAGACCGGGACTAGCGGGAATTACGAGCAGTACTTC.

This clone was picked up many times. CDR3 in DNA: TGTGCCAGTAGTTTTCCGGGTGGGGGCGCATCCTACAATGAGCAGTTCTTC. This gives the protein CASSFPGGGASYNEQFF. J is TRBJ2-1 and V is TRBV19; D is perhaps TRBD1 (6 bases). Germline-derived CDR1 and CDR2 are LNHDA and SQIVND (reference sequence). The CDR3 has 17 amino acids. V was shortened by 5 bases and J by 1 base, with 18 bases between the two germline ends.

This clone was counted at least ten times. This rearrangement joins TRBV28 to TRBJ2-2, with D perhaps matching TRBD2 (7 bases). From germline, CDR1 is MDHEN and CDR2 SYDVKM. This CDR3 is 15 amino acids long. The V end was cut by 8 bases, the J end by 1 base, with 14 bases between. The CDR3 region has the DNA TGTGCCAGCGGGGGAGGGGGGCAGAACACCGGGGAGCTGTTTTTT. Protein: CASGGGGQNTGELFF.

This clone was picked up many times. The chain carries TRBV11-2 and TRBJ2-1; TRBD2 agrees at 9 bases. CDR3 size: 15 residues. V lost 6 bases, J lost 9 bases, and 12 bases stayed unmatched. Germline V gives CDR1 SGHAT, CDR2 FQNNGV. The CDR3, as DNA: TGTGCCAGCAGTCAACGGCGGGAGGGCCTTGGTGAGCAGTTCTTC. Amino acid sequence: CASSQRREGLGEQFF.

At least ten counts were recorded for this clone. The chain's CDR3 is CAISDPGLAGETDTQYF. DNA for the CDR3: TGTGCCATCAGTGACCCGGGACTAGCGGGGGAAACAGATACGCAGTATTTT. The J gene is TRBJ2-3, the V gene TRBV10-3; the match to TRBD2 covers 14 bases. The CDR3 loop spans 17 amino acids. The V segment lost 3 bases and the J segment 3 bases; nucleotides outside the gene matches: 5. Germline CDR1 reads ENHRY; CDR2 reads SYGVKD.

There are many counts of this clone. The CDR3, as DNA: TGCGCCAGCTCCTCTAGCGGGGGGGCGGATGAGCAGTTCTTC. Translation gives CASSSSGGADEQFF. The V gene is TRBV5-1, the J gene TRBJ2-1; 12 positions match TRBD2. Germline V lookup: CDR1 SGHRS, CDR2 YFSETQ. The CDR3 is 14 amino acids. The V gene end was trimmed by 7 bases and the J gene end by 8 bases; junction bases not matched to a gene: 7.

This clone was seen ten or more times. The V call is TRBV6-1, the J call TRBJ1-5; D is unclear. CDR3 length equals 14 residues. The germline V gene has CDR1 MNHNS and CDR2 SASEGT. The V and J ends lost 7 bases and 3 bases respectively, with 13 bases between them. The CDR3 loop reads CASNLYSLNQPQHF. The CDR3 nucleotides read TGTGCCAGCAATCTGTACAGCCTCAATCAGCCCCAGCATTTT.

This clone occurred many times. The V call is TRBV27, the J call TRBJ2-3; no clear D. Germline values: CDR1 MNHEY, CDR2 SMNVEV (reference sequence). The CDR3 runs to 13 residues. Between the trimmed V and J ends, which lost 6 bases and 7 bases, there was a span of 14 bases. CDR3 sequence: CASSLIPTHTQYF. The CDR3, as DNA: TGTGCCAGCAGCCTAATACCTACCCATACGCAGTATTTT.

This clone was picked up many times. DNA for the CDR3: TGTGCCAGCAGCCAAGAACCGTCAGGATTCTACGAGCAGTACTTC. Translation: CASSQEPSGFYEQYF. The J gene is TRBJ2-7, the V gene TRBV14; no definite D call. V was clipped by 0 bases and J by 3 bases, with 12 bases between them. Per germline, CDR1 SGHDN and CDR2 FVKESK. This CDR3 is 15 amino acids long.

This clone has only a few counts. J is TRBJ2-1 and V is TRBV18; 8 bases fit TRBD1. After removal of 3 bases from V and 2 bases from J, the junction contained 6 bases not matched to a gene. Germline V gene data show CDR1 as KGHSH and CDR2 as LQKENI. CDR3 length equals 16 residues. Here the CDR3 reads CASSPSGTGAYNEQFF. In DNA, the CDR3 is TGTGCCAGCTCACCTTCCGGGACAGGTGCCTACAATGAGCAGTTCTTC. The full variable domain, in which reference TRBV18 and TRBJ2-1 provide the parts outside the CDR3, is NAGVMQNPRHLVRRRGQEARLRCSPMKGHSHVYWYRQLPEEGLKFMVYLQKENIIDESGMPKERFSAEFPKEGPSILRIQQVVRGDSAAYFCASSPSGTGAYNEQFFGPGTRLTVL.

This clone came up many times. The J gene is TRBJ2-7, the V gene TRBV5-4, with TRBD2 matching 8 bases. Germline values: CDR1 SGHNT, CDR2 YYREEE (reference sequence). The V gene end was trimmed by 4 bases and the J gene end by 7 bases; junction bases not matched to a gene: 10. The CDR3 is 14 residues long. Written as DNA, the CDR3 is TGTGCCAGCAGCACAGAGCGGGGGAATAGGGAGCAGTACTTC. Its protein product is CASSTERGNREQYF.

This clone was counted ten times or more. J is TRBJ2-7 and V is TRBV4-2, with TRBD2 matching over 8 bases. Germline trimming cut 3 bases from V and 4 bases from J; bases unmatched to any gene: 5. The CDR3 runs 14 residues. Germline lookup yields CDR1 LGHNA and CDR2 YNFKEQ. The DNA of the CDR3 is TGTGCCAGCAGCCAGCTAGCGGGCGGATACGAGCAGTACTTC. It is translated as CASSQLAGGYEQYF.

In this sample, this clone turned up many times. J is TRBJ2-3 and V is TRBV14, with 9 bases fitting TRBD2. V lost 4 bases, J lost 4 bases, and 0 bases stayed unmatched. This CDR3 comprises 13 residues. CDR1 is SGHDN and CDR2 is FVKESK in the germline V gene. The CDR3 DNA is TGTGCCAGCAGCCGACTAGCGGCAGATACGCAGTATTTT. Translating it yields CASSRLAADTQYF.

This clone was recorded many times. The chain is built from TRBV28 and TRBJ2-2, with 10 nucleotides matching TRBD1. Unmatched junction bases numbered 6, after V lost 6 bases and J lost 5 bases. The germline V gene encodes CDR1 MDHEN and CDR2 SYDVKM. The CDR3 spans 15 residues. As DNA, the CDR3 is TGTGCCAGCAGGCGGGACAGGGGAGGGACCGGGGAGCTGTTTTTT. Protein product: CASRRDRGGTGELFF.